This TCR beta chain was captured by sequencing in a study of shared clonotypes between healthy human individuals. Germline CDR1 reads MDHEN; CDR2 reads SYDVKM. The CDR3 length is 17 residues. The V gene end was trimmed by 6 bases and the J gene end by 0 bases; junction bases not matched to a gene: 11. As regards this clone: Antigen unknown.

The study, taken as a whole, reports: In the sorted subsets, rarefaction showed sequencing was incomplete despite large depth.

The DNA input per sorted-subset replicate PCR was roughly 210 ng, corresponding to tens of thousands of T cell genomes. Here immunoSEQ multiplex PCR was the method, and the copy in TCRdb shows in-frame clones only, minus some. The sample yields roughly 850,000 clones, just over 95% seen once. Positively selected for CCR7, the CD45RO-negative cells used as naive CD8 cells excluded terminally differentiated effector memory CD45RA+ cells. Sequenced input: naive CD8+ T cells sorted from blood. This sequence originates from a man between 25 and 39 years old in good health. This chain links TRBV28 with TRBJ2-1; 7 bases agree with TRBD1. CDR3 region: CASSYPPTGSSYNEQFF. For the CDR3, the DNA is TGTGCCAGCAGCTACCCTCCGACAGGGAGCTCCTACAATGAGCAGTTCTTC. The full variable domain, its missing parts supplied by reference TRBV28 and TRBJ2-1, is DVKVTQSSRYLVKRTGEKVFLECVQDMDHENMFWYRQDPGLGLRLIYFSYDVKMKEKGDIPEGYSVSREKKERFSLILESASTNQTSMYLCASSYPPTGSSYNEQFFGPGTRLTVL.